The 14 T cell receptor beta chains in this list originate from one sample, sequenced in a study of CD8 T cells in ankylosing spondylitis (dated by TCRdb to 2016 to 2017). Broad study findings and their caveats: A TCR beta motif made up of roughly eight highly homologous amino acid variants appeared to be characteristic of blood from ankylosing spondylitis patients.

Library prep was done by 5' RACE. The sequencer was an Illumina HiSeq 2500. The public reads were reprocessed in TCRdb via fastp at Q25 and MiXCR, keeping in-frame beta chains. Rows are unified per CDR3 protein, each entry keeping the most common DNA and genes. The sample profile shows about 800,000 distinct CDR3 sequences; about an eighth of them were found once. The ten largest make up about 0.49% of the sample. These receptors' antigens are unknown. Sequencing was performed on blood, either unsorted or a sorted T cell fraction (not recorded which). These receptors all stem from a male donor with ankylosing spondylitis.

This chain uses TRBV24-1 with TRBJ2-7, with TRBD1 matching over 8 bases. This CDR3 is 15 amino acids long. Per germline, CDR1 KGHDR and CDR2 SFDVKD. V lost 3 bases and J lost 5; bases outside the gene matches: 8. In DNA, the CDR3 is TGTGCCACCAGTGATAGCCGGGACAGGACGGACGAGCAGTACTTC. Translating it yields CATSDSRDRTDEQYF.

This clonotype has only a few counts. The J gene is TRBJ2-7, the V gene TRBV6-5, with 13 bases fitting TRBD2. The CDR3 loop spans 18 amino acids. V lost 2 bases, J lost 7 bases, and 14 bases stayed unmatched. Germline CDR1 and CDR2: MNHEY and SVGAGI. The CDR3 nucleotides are TGTGCCAGCAGTTACCCCGGGACTAGCGGGGCGGTAAACGGGGAGCAGTACTTC. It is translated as CASSYPGTSGAVNGEQYF.

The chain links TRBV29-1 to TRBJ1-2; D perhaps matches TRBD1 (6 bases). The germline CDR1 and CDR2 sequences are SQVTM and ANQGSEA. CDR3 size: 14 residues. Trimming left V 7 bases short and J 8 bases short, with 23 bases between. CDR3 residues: CSALPGGGVRGYTF. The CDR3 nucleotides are TGCAGCGCCCTCCCTGGAGGGGGGGTTCGAGGCTACACCTTC.

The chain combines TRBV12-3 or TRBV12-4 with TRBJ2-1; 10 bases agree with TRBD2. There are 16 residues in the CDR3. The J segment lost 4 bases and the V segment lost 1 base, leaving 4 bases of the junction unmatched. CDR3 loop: CASSLEISGGYNEQFF. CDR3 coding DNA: TGTGCCAGCAGTTTAGAGATTAGCGGGGGGTACAATGAGCAGTTCTTC.

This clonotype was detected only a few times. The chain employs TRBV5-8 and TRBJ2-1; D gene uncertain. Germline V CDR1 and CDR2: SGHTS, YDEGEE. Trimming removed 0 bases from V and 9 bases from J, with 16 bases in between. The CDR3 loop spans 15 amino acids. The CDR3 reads CASSLDARLGGEQFF. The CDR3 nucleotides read TGTGCCAGCAGCTTGGATGCGCGGCTGGGCGGTGAGCAGTTCTTC. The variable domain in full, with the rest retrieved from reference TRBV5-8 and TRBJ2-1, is EAGVTQSPTHLIKTRGQQATLRCSPISGHTSVYWYQQALGLGLQFLLWYDEGEERNRGNFPPRFSGRQFPNYSSELNVNALELEDSALYLCASSLDARLGGEQFFGPGTRLTVL.

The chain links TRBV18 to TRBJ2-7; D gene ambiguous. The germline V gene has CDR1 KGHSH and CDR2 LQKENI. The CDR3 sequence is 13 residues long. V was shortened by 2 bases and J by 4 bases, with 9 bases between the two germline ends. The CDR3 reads CASSPDVDYEQYF. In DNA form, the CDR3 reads TGTGCCAGCTCACCAGACGTCGATTACGAGCAGTACTTC.

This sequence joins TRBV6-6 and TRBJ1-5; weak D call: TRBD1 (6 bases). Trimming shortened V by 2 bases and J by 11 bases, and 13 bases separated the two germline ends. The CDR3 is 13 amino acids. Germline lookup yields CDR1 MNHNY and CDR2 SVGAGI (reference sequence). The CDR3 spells CASSYADRWAQHF. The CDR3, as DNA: TGTGCCAGCAGTTACGCCGACAGGTGGGCCCAGCATTTT.

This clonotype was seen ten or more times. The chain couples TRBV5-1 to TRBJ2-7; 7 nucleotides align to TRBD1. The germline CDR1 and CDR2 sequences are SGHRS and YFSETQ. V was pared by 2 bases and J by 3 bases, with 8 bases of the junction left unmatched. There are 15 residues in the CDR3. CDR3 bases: TGCGCCAGCAGCTTTGGCGGACAGGTCCTCTACGAGCAGTACTTC. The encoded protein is CASSFGGQVLYEQYF.

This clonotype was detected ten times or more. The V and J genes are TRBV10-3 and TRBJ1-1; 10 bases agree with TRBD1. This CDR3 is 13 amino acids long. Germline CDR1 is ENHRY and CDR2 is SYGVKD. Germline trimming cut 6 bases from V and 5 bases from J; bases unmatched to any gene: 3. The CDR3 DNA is TGTGCCATCAGCGTGGGACAGGGGACTGAAGCTTTCTTT. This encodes CAISVGQGTEAFF.

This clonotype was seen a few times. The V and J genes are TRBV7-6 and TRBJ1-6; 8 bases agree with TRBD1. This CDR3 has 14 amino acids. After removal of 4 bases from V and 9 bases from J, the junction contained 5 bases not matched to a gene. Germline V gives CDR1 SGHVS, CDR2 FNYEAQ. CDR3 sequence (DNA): TGTGCCAGCAGCTCTACTGACAGGGGTTCACCCCTCCACTTT. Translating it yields CASSSTDRGSPLHF.

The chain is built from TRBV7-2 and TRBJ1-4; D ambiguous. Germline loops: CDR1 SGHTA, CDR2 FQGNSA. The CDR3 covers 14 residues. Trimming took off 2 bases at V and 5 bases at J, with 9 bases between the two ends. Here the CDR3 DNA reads TGTGCCAGCAGCTTATTTGGTCCGAATGAAAAACTGTTTTTT. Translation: CASSLFGPNEKLFF.

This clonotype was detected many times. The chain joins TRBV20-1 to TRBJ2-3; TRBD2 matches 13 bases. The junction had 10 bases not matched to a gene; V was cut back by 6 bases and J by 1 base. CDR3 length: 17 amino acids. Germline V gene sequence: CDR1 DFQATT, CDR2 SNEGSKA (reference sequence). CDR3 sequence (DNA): TGCAGTGCAAGGACTAGCGGGAGCGTGGGTGGCACAGATACGCAGTATTTT. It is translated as CSARTSGSVGGTDTQYF.

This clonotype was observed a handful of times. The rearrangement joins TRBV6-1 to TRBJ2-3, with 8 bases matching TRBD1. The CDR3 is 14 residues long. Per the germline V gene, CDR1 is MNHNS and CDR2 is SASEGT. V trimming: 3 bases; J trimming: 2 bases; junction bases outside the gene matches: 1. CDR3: CASSEDRVTDTQYF. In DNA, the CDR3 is TGTGCCAGCAGTGAGGACAGGGTCACAGATACGCAGTATTTT.

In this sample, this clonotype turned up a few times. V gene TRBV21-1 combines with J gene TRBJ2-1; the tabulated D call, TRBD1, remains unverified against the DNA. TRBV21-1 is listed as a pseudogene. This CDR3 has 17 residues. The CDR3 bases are TGTGCCAGCAGCAACGCCCCGGGACAGAAATCCTACAATGAGCAGTTCTTC. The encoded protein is CASSNAPGQKSYNEQFF.